Sequencing of this T cell receptor (beta chain) was carried out in a study of cytomegalovirus exposure and HLA in healthy donors. For this clone: The antigen is undetermined.

Study-level points and caveats: Cytomegalovirus association was listed for about 170 TCR beta chains. Presence/absence analyses supposed approximately even sequencing depth among donors. Later on, an analysis tied approximately 17,000 TCR beta sequences to HLA alleles at 0.05 false discovery rate.

Primers for the PCR totalled 60 Vbeta and 13 Jbeta. Profiling relied on immunoSEQ multiplex PCR, and the TCRdb table lists in-frame clones only, not all of them. Recorded here are roughly 120,000 clones; the top ten clones represent approximately 2%. V gave up 0 bases and J gave up 4 bases; unmatched junction bases: 9. The CDR3 is made up of 16 amino acids. Germline values: CDR1 SGHNT, CDR2 YYREEE (reference sequence). The chain recombines TRBV5-4 with TRBJ2-7, with 8 bases that match TRBD2. The receptor was isolated from a man aged 40-49 years in good health and CMV-seronegative. Sequencing was done on a sample of PBMCs. As DNA, the CDR3 is TGTGCCAGCAGCTTGGGACTAGCGCGCATGGCTTACGAGCAGTACTTC. Protein product: CASSLGLARMAYEQYF.